The present entry profiles one T cell receptor beta chain with its context. The antigen is unknown. The source of the sample is a study of T cell responses to AZD1222 COVID-19 vaccine. Study context: Analysis merged second doses at about 4 or about 12 weeks.

Study-wide points: Spike-specific TCR breadth and depth grew following two AZD1222 doses. Possibly, clonal diversity was underestimated; donors were largely white British and included more females. Among spike-specific TCRs, nearly half reportedly target unmutated variant regions.

The CDR3 length is 12 residues. The V and J ends lost 4 bases and 5 bases respectively, with 9 bases between them. Profiled with immunoSEQ multiplex PCR; TCRdb holds only in-frame clones, not every one. The table shows 100,000 to 150,000 clones, with about 90% occurring only once. This TCR was sampled from an adult in good health. The rearrangement links TRBV5-3 to TRBJ2-5; D may be TRBD1 (6 bases). TRBV5-3 falls under the ORF class, with uncertain function. The material sequenced was peripheral blood, taken on day 0 of AZD1222 vaccination. CDR3 residues: CARSGGGETQYF. DNA for the CDR3: TGTGCCAGAAGCGGGGGCGGGGAGACCCAGTACTTC.